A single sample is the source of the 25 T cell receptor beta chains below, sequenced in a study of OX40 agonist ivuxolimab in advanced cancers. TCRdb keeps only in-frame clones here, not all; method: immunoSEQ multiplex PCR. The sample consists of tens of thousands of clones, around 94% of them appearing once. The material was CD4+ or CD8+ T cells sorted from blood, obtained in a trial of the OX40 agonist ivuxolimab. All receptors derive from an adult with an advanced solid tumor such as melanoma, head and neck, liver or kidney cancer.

The CDR3 DNA is TGTGCCAGTAGTATAGGATGGACTTCCAGCTATGGCTACACCTTC. Its protein is CASSIGWTSSYGYTF. This sequence joins TRBV19 and TRBJ1-2; no definite D call. Germline V gene lookup returns CDR1 LNHDA and CDR2 SQIVND (reference sequence). V lost 1 base and J lost 4, with 13 bases in between. CDR3 length: 15 amino acids.

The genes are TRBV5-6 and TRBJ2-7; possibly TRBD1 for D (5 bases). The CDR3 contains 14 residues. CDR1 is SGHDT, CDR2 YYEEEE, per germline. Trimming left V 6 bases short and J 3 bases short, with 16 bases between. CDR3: CASTSAGLFYEQYF. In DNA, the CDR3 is TGTGCCAGCACATCCGCAGGGCTATTCTACGAGCAGTACTTC.

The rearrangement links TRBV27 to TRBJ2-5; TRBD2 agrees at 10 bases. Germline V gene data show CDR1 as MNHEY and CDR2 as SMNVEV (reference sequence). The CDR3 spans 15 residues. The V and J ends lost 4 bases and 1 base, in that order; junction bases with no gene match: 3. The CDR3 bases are TGTGCCAGCAGTTCTCTAGCGGGGGCCCAAGAGACCCAGTACTTC. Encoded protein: CASSSLAGAQETQYF.

The CDR3 protein is CASSLLATTGELFF. CDR3 bases: TGTGCCAGCAGCCTTTTAGCCACCACCGGGGAGCTGTTTTTT. The chain has TRBV11-2 and TRBJ2-2; D unclear. The CDR3 contains 14 residues. Germline CDR1 SGHAT, CDR2 FQNNGV. Trimming cost V 5 bases and J 4 bases, with 11 bases left between them.

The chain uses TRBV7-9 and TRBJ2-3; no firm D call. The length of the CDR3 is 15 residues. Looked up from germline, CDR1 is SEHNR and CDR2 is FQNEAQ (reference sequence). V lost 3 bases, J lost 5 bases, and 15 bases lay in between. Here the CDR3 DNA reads TGTGCCAGCAGCTTGGGCAGGCAAGATGTAGATACGCAGTATTTT. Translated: CASSLGRQDVDTQYF.

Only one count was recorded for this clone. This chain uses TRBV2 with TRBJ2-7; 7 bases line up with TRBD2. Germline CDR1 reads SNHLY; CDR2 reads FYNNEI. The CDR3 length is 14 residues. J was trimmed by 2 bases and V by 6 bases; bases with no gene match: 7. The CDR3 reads CASRGREAAYEQYF. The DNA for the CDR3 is TGTGCCAGCAGAGGTCGGGAGGCCGCCTACGAGCAGTACTTC. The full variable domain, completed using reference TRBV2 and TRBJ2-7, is EPEVTQTPSHQVTQMGQEVILRCVPISNHLYFYWYRQILGQKVEFLVSFYNNEISEKSEIFDDQFSVERPDGSNFTLKIRSTKLEDSAMYFCASRGREAAYEQYFGPGTRLTVT.

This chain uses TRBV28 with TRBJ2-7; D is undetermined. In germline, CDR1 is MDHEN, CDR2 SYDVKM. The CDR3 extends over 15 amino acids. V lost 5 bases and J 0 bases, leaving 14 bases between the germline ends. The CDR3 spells CASSVVVQSSYEQYF. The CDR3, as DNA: TGTGCCAGCAGTGTGGTCGTCCAGAGCTCCTACGAGCAGTACTTC.

Here the CDR3 reads CASSLTGSIYEQYF. Here the CDR3 DNA reads TGTGCCAGCAGCTTGACGGGGTCAATATACGAGCAGTACTTC. The chain links TRBV7-1 to TRBJ2-7; a possible D gene is TRBD2 (5 bases). TRBV7-1 is identified as an open reading frame with a role that is uncertain. The V gene lost 4 bases and the J gene lost 4 bases, with 14 bases spanning the gap. CDR3 size: 14 residues.

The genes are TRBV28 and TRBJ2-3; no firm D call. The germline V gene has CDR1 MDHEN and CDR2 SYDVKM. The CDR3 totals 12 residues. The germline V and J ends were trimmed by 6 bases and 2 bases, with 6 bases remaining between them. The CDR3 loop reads CASRSFTDTQYF. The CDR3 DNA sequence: TGTGCCAGCAGGTCCTTCACAGATACGCAGTATTTT.

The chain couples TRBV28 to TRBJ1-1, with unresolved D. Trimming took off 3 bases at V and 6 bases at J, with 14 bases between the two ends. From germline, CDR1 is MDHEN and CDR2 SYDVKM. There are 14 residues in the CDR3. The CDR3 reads CASSFSYRKPEAFF. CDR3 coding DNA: TGTGCCAGCAGTTTCAGCTACCGCAAGCCTGAAGCTTTCTTT.

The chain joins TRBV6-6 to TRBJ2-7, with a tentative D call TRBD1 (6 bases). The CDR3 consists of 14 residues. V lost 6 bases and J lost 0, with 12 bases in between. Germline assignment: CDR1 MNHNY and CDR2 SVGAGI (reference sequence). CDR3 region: CASSLQQGSYEQYF. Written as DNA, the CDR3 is TGTGCCAGCAGCCTCCAACAGGGCTCCTACGAGCAGTACTTC.

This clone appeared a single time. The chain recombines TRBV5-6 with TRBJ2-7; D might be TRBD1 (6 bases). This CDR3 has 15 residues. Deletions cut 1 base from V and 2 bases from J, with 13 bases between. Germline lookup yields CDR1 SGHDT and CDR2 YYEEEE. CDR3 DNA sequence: TGTGCCAGCAGCTTGTACCAGGGGACCGCCTACGAGCAGTACTTC. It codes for CASSLYQGTAYEQYF.

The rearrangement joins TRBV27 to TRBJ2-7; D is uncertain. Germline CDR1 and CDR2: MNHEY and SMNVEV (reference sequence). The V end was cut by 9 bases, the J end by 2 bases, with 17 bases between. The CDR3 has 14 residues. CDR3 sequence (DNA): TGTGCCAGTGCGTCGCAGAATGTCCCCTACGAGCAGTACTTC. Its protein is CASASQNVPYEQYF.

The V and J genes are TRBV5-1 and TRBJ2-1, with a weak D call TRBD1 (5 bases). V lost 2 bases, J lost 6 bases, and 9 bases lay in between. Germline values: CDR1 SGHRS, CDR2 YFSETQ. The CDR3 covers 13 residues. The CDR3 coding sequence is TGCGCCAGCAGCTTCTCAGGGTCCAATGAGCAGTTCTTC. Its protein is CASSFSGSNEQFF.

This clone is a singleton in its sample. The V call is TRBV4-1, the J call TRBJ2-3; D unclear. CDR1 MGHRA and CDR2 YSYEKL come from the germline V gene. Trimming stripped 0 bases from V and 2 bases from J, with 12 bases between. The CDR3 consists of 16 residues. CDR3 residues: CASSQEVWLITDTQYF. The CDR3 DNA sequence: TGCGCCAGCAGCCAAGAAGTGTGGCTAATCACAGATACGCAGTATTTT.

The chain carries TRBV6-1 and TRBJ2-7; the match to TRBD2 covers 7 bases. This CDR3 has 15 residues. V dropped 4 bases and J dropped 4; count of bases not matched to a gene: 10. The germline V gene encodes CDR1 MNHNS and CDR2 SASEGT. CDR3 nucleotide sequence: TGTGCCAGCAGTGTAGGCAGGGAGGGAAGGTACGAGCAGTACTTC. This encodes CASSVGREGRYEQYF.

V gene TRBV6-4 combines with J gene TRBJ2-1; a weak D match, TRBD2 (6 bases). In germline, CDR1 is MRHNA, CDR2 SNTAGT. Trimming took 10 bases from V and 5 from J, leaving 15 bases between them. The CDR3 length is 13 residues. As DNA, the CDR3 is TGTGCCACTTCCCTAGGGGAGGACAATGAGCAGTTCTTC. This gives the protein CATSLGEDNEQFF.

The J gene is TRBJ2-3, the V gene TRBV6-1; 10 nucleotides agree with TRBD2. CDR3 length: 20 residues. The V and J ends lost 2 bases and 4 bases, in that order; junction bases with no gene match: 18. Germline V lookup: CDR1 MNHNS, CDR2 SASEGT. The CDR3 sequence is CASSEIAGGLMLGSSDTQYF. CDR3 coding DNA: TGTGCCAGCAGTGAAATAGCGGGGGGCCTCATGCTTGGGAGTTCAGATACGCAGTATTTT.

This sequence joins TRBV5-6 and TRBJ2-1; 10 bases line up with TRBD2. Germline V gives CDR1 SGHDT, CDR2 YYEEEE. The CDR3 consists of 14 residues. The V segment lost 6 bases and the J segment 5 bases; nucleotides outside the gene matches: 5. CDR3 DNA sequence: TGTGCCAGCATTCTAGCGGGAGTAAACAATGAGCAGTTCTTC. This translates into CASILAGVNNEQFF.

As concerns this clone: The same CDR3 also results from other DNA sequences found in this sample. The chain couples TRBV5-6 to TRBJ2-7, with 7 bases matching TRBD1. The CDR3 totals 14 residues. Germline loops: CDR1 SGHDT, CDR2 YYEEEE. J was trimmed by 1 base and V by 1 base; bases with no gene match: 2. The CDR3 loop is CASSLRDSSYEQYF. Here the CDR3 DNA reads TGTGCCAGCAGCTTGAGGGACAGTTCCTACGAGCAGTACTTC.

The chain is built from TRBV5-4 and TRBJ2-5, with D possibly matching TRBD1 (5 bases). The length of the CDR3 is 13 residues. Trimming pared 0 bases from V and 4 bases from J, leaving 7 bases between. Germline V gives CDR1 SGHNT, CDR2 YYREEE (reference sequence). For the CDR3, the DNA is TGTGCCAGCAGCTTGGAGCAGGGAGAGACCCAGTACTTC. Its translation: CASSLEQGETQYF. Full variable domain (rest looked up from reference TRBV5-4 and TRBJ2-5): ETGVTQSPTHLIKTRGQQVTLRCSSQSGHNTVSWYQQALGQGPQFIFQYYREEENGRGNFPPRFSGLQFPNYSSELNVNALELDDSALYLCASSLEQGETQYFGPGTRLLVL.

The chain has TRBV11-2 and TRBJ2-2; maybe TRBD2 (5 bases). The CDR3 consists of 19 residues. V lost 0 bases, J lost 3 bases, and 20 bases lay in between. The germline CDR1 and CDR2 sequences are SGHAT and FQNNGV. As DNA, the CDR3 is TGTGCCAGCAGCTTAGATCCTCGGGGTGCGGCAGGCTACACCGGGGAGCTGTTTTTT. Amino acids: CASSLDPRGAAGYTGELFF.

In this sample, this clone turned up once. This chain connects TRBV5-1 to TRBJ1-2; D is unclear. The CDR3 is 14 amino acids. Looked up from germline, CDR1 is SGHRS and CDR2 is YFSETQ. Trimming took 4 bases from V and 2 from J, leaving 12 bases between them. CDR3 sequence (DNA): TGCGCCAGCAGCGTTTGGACGGCGAACTATGGCTACACCTTC. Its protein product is CASSVWTANYGYTF.

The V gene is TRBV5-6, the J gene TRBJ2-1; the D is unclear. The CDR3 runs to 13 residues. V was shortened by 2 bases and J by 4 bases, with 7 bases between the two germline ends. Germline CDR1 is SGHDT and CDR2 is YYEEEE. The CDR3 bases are TGTGCCAGCAGCTTATGGCATTACAATGAGCAGTTCTTC. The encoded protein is CASSLWHYNEQFF. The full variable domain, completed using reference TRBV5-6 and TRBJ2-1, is DAGVTQSPTHLIKTRGQQVTLRCSPKSGHDTVSWYQQALGQGPQFIFQYYEEEERQRGNFPDRFSGHQFPNYSSELNVNALLLGDSALYLCASSLWHYNEQFFGPGTRLTVL.

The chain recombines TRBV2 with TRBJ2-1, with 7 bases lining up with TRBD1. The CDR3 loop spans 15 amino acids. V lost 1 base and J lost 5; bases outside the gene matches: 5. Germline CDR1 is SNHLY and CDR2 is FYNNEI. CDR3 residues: CASSEEGASNNEQFF. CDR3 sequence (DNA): TGTGCCAGCAGTGAAGAGGGGGCTAGCAACAATGAGCAGTTCTTC. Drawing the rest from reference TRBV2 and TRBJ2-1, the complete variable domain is EPEVTQTPSHQVTQMGQEVILRCVPISNHLYFYWYRQILGQKVEFLVSFYNNEISEKSEIFDDQFSVERPDGSNFTLKIRSTKLEDSAMYFCASSEEGASNNEQFFGPGTRLTVL.